Listed below are T cell receptor beta chains from one sample, sequenced in a study of beta chain features in type 1 diabetes. Repertoires were generated with immunoSEQ multiplex PCR, while TCRdb's copy carries only in-frame clones and drops some. The sample consists of 970,000 or so clones, around a sixth of them appearing once. The sequenced sample was naive CD4+ T cells from blood. Receptors originate from a woman aged 18 to 35 in good health. The CDR3 runs from the conserved cysteine through the conserved F or W. A D gene is named only where the DNA matches it firmly. Clone size appears in some rows only: once, few, many, or a class for an expanded clone.

>TRBV28|NA|NA|TRBJ2-1
CASSSIIASSYNEQFF
TGTGCCAGCAGTTCCATCATCGCCAGCTCCTACAATGAGCAGTTCTTC
>TRBV7-3|TRBD2|NA|TRBJ2-1
CASSPGLAGEVGAHNEQFF
TGTGCCAGCAGCCCGGGACTAGCGGGAGAAGTAGGAGCTCATAATGAGCAGTTCTTC
>TRBV2|TRBD1|few|TRBJ2-7
CASRGTGHSYEQYF
TGTGCCAGCAGGGGGACAGGACATTCCTACGAGCAGTACTTC
>TRBV28|NA|NA|TRBJ1-2
CASSLAAVLIGYTF
TGTGCCAGCAGTTTAGCGGCCGTCCTAATCGGCTACACCTTC
>TRBV7-7|TRBD2|few|TRBJ2-7
CASSSGLAGHSEQYF
TGTGCTAGCAGCTCCGGACTAGCGGGTCACTCCGAGCAGTACTTC
>TRBV2|NA|NA|TRBJ2-4
CASSRPVGIQYF
TGTGCCAGCAGCCGCCCCGTTGGCATTCAGTACTTC
>TRBV10-3|TRBD2|NA|TRBJ2-5
CASTIAGGGSGQETQYF
TGTGCCAGCACCATAGCGGGAGGCGGGAGTGGCCAAGAGACCCAGTACTTC
>TRBV28|NA|few|TRBJ1-2
CASSFNDRFHGYTF
TGTGCCAGCAGTTTTAACGACAGGTTCCATGGCTACACCTTC
>TRBV5-1|NA|NA|TRBJ2-7
CASSTSGSSYEQYF
TGCGCCAGCAGCACGAGCGGGTCCTCCTACGAGCAGTACTTC
>TRBV9|TRBD2|NA|TRBJ2-3
CASSPRTSITDTQYF
TGTGCCAGCAGCCCGCGGACTAGCATTACAGATACGCAGTATTTT
>TRBV5-1|TRBD1|few|TRBJ2-2
CASSLQGAPHTGELFF
TGCGCCAGCAGCTTACAGGGGGCTCCCCACACCGGGGAGCTGTTTTTT
>TRBV28|NA|few|TRBJ2-7
CASSYQNSYEQYF
TGTGCCAGCAGTTATCAGAACTCCTACGAGCAGTACTTC
>TRBV28|NA|few|TRBJ2-6
CASSSIWGVSGANVLTF
TGTGCCAGCAGCTCCATTTGGGGGGTTTCCGGGGCCAACGTCCTGACTTTC
>TRBV4-1|NA|NA|TRBJ2-1
CASSRLAGYNEQFF
TGCGCCAGCAGTCGGCTAGCTGGGTACAATGAGCAGTTCTTC
>TRBV4-1|TRBD2|NA|TRBJ2-1
CASSQPASGRSYNEQFF
TGCGCCAGCAGCCAACCGGCTAGCGGGAGGTCTTACAATGAGCAGTTCTTC
>TRBV5-1|TRBD1|NA|TRBJ2-2
CASSVTGETTGELFF
TGCGCCAGCAGCGTGACAGGGGAGACCACCGGGGAGCTGTTTTTT
>TRBV19|TRBD2|few|TRBJ2-2
CASRAGVNTGELFF
TGTGCCAGTAGGGCGGGAGTGAACACCGGGGAGCTGTTTTTT
>TRBV4-1|NA|NA|TRBJ2-1
CASSHPGQGPYEQFF
TGCGCCAGCAGCCACCCAGGGCAAGGTCCCTATGAGCAGTTCTTC
>TRBV28|NA|NA|TRBJ1-2
CASINPGDYGYTF
TGTGCCAGCATCAACCCGGGTGACTATGGCTACACCTTC
>TRBV4-3|TRBD1|few|TRBJ2-1
CASSHGQGAWYQFF
TGCGCCAGCAGCCATGGACAGGGGGCCTGGTATCAGTTCTTC